One sample yielded the 31 T cell receptor beta chains listed below, sequenced in a study of CD8+ T cells in alopecia areata. Treatment noted: oral pan-JAK inhibitor, 5-10 mg twice daily. As the sequencing template, cDNA was produced by extracting RNA and reverse transcribing it. The protocol was immunoSEQ multiplex PCR, while the TCRdb copy is restricted to in-frame clones and leaves out a portion. This sample has approximately 200,000 clones, with approximately 56% found just once. Sequences were derived from CD4+ T cells sorted from blood, sampled at week 4, from a patient treated with tofacitinib. The receptors here all came from a human donor with alopecia areata.

The genes are TRBV7-9 and TRBJ1-2; 9 bases line up with TRBD1. Germline values: CDR1 SEHNR, CDR2 FQNEAQ (reference sequence). This CDR3 has 14 amino acids. V shed 3 bases and J 6 bases; nucleotides not matched to a gene: 5. The chain's CDR3 is CASSFWGQGHGYTF. As DNA, the CDR3 is TGTGCCAGCAGCTTCTGGGGACAGGGCCATGGCTACACCTTC.

V gene TRBV4-2 combines with J gene TRBJ2-5, with 16 bases identical to TRBD2. Germline-derived CDR1 and CDR2 are LGHNA and YNFKEQ. This CDR3 is built from 18 residues. Trimming removed 4 bases from V and 5 bases from J; junction bases left unmatched: 10. The CDR3 loop reads CASSPGTSGRASEETQYF. Here the CDR3 DNA reads TGTGCCAGCAGCCCCGGGACTAGCGGGAGGGCCAGCGAGGAGACCCAGTACTTC.

This sequence joins TRBV10-3 and TRBJ2-3; the match to TRBD1 covers 7 bases. The CDR3 length is 18 residues. Trimming at V came to 4 bases and at J to 6 bases, leaving 19 bases not matched to a gene. The germline V gene has CDR1 ENHRY and CDR2 SYGVKD. The CDR3 region is CAISAGTGQKKSLDTQYF. For the CDR3, the DNA is TGTGCCATCAGTGCCGGAACGGGACAGAAGAAGTCGTTGGATACGCAGTATTTT.

This chain links TRBV30 with TRBJ2-2, with 7 nucleotides matching TRBD1. Germline CDR1 and CDR2: GTSNPN and SVGIG (reference sequence). The CDR3 has 15 residues. The junction had 14 bases not matched to a gene; V was cut back by 7 bases and J by 6 bases. CDR3 region: CASRGRQGVAGELFF. The CDR3 nucleotides read TGTGCCTCCAGAGGGCGGCAGGGGGTGGCCGGGGAGCTGTTTTTT.

The chain uses TRBV29-1 and TRBJ1-1, with a tentative D call TRBD1 (5 bases). Trimming pared 7 bases from V and 3 bases from J, leaving 12 bases between. The CDR3 loop spans 12 amino acids. The germline CDR1 and CDR2 sequences are SQVTM and ANQGSEA. The CDR3 DNA sequence: TGCAGCGGTGGGGGGGGACACACTGAAGCTTTCTTT. Its protein is CSGGGGHTEAFF. Full variable domain (outside the CDR3, taken from reference TRBV29-1 and TRBJ1-1): SAVISQKPSRDICQRGTSLTIQCQVDSQVTMMFWYRQQPGQSLTLIATANQGSEATYESGFVIDKFPISRPNLTFSTLTVSNMSPEDSSIYLCSGGGGHTEAFFGQGTRLTVV.

This chain links TRBV4-1 with TRBJ2-7; D is ambiguous. The CDR3 sequence is 15 residues long. V gave up 4 bases and J gave up 2 bases, with 15 bases separating them. Germline V CDR1 and CDR2: MGHRA, YSYEKL. CDR3 sequence reads: CASSLAPVNAYEQYF. CDR3 nucleotide sequence: TGCGCCAGCAGCCTCGCCCCCGTTAATGCCTACGAGCAGTACTTC.

CDR3 DNA sequence: TGTGCCAGCAGCTCGATCTCAGGGGCCGGGGAGCTGTTTTTT. It yields the protein CASSSISGAGELFF. The chain has TRBV7-2 and TRBJ2-2; D perhaps matches TRBD1 (6 bases). V was pared by 4 bases and J by 6 bases, with 12 bases between. The CDR3 has 14 residues. In germline, CDR1 is SGHTA, CDR2 FQGNSA.

This chain uses TRBV29-1 with TRBJ1-4; 9 nucleotides align to TRBD1. V was clipped by 6 bases and J by 2 bases; unmatched bases: 13. The germline gives CDR1 SQVTM, CDR2 ANQGSEA. This CDR3 has 17 residues. The CDR3 reads CSVAPGQGGLTNEKLFF. CDR3 in DNA: TGCAGCGTCGCACCGGGACAGGGAGGTTTGACTAATGAAAAACTGTTTTTT.

This clone was picked up a small number of times. This chain connects TRBV9 to TRBJ2-1; 12 bases are shared with TRBD2. Germline V gene data show CDR1 as SGDLS and CDR2 as YYNGEE. CDR3 length equals 15 residues. The J segment lost 5 bases and the V segment lost 6 bases, leaving 6 bases of the junction unmatched. The CDR3: CASTDRTSGNNEQFF. The DNA of the CDR3 is TGTGCCAGCACCGATAGGACTAGCGGGAACAATGAGCAGTTCTTC.

This clone showed up just a few times. V is TRBV23-1 and J is TRBJ2-3; TRBD2 is a possible D gene (5 bases). TRBV23-1 is an ORF for which the function is uncertain. CDR3 length equals 16 residues. With 4 bases removed from V and 2 bases from J, the gap between germline ends came to 16 bases. The CDR3 region has the DNA TGCGCCAGCAGTCGCCCAGGACTCCCGATCACAGATACGCAGTATTTT. As protein: CASSRPGLPITDTQYF.

The rearrangement joins TRBV11-2 to TRBJ2-3; possibly TRBD2 for D (5 bases). Germline CDR1 and CDR2: SGHAT and FQNNGV. The CDR3 is 15 amino acids. V was cut by 0 bases and J by 2 bases, with 9 bases left in between. CDR3 sequence reads: CASSLDLAATDTQYF. The CDR3 DNA sequence: TGTGCCAGCAGCTTAGACCTAGCCGCCACAGATACGCAGTATTTT.

V and J are TRBV27 and TRBJ2-5; D gene unclear. CDR3 length equals 14 residues. Between the trimmed V and J ends, which lost 2 bases and 4 bases, there was a span of 11 bases. Per the germline V gene, CDR1 is MNHEY and CDR2 is SMNVEV (reference sequence). CDR3 sequence reads: CASSLRQELETQYF. CDR3 DNA: TGTGCCAGCAGTTTAAGGCAGGAGTTAGAGACCCAGTACTTC.

The rearrangement joins TRBV20-1 to TRBJ2-1; D may be TRBD2 (6 bases). The CDR3 spans 10 residues. The germline V gene has CDR1 DFQATT and CDR2 SNEGSKA (reference sequence). V lost 5 bases, J lost 9 bases, and 8 bases lay in between. The CDR3 loop reads CSASEGEQFF. The CDR3 coding sequence is TGCAGTGCTTCGGAGGGTGAGCAGTTCTTC.

This chain connects TRBV5-1 to TRBJ2-7; 10 nucleotides agree with TRBD1. Looked up from germline, CDR1 is SGHRS and CDR2 is YFSETQ. The CDR3 loop spans 13 amino acids. V shed 7 bases and J 6 bases; nucleotides not matched to a gene: 7. The CDR3 nucleotides are TGCGCCAGCGCCGGGACAGGGGACGGCGAGCAGTACTTC. Translating it yields CASAGTGDGEQYF. The complete variable domain, with remaining parts taken from reference TRBV5-1 and TRBJ2-7, reads KAGVTQTPRYLIKTRGQQVTLSCSPISGHRSVSWYQQTPGQGLQFLFEYFSETQRNKGNFPGRFSGRQFSNSRSEMNVSTLELGDSALYLCASAGTGDGEQYFGPGTRLTVT.

This clone was detected ten times or more. This chain's CDR3 is CASSPRQDTEAFF. The CDR3 coding sequence is TGTGCCAGCTCACCACGGCAGGACACTGAAGCTTTCTTT. This rearrangement joins TRBV18 to TRBJ1-1; D is ambiguous. CDR1 and CDR2 (germline): KGHSH, LQKENI. The CDR3 totals 13 residues. The V and J ends lost 1 base and 3 bases respectively, with 6 bases between them.

The gene calls are TRBV2 and TRBJ2-5; the D gene is possibly TRBD2 (6 bases). The germline V gene has CDR1 SNHLY and CDR2 FYNNEI. V was shortened by 6 bases and J by 2 bases, with 10 bases between the two germline ends. This CDR3 spans 13 amino acids. CDR3 sequence: CASSGRTQETQYF. CDR3 bases: TGTGCCAGCAGCGGGAGAACGCAAGAGACCCAGTACTTC.

This chain connects TRBV6-5 to TRBJ2-7, with unresolved D. This CDR3 is built from 13 residues. With 6 bases removed from V and 4 bases from J, the gap between germline ends came to 13 bases. Germline CDR1 is MNHEY and CDR2 is SVGAGI. The CDR3 spells CASRRAESYEQYF. The CDR3 DNA reads as TGTGCCAGCAGACGGGCAGAAAGTTACGAGCAGTACTTC.

This clone turned up a few times. The genes are TRBV30 and TRBJ2-1; 11 positions agree with TRBD2. Germline lookup yields CDR1 GTSNPN and CDR2 SVGIG (reference sequence). J gave up 6 bases and V 4 bases, and 5 bases lay outside the gene matches. This CDR3 is built from 14 residues. The CDR3 coding sequence is TGTGCCTGGACCGGGACTAGCGGCGTCAATGAGCAGTTCTTC. This gives the protein CAWTGTSGVNEQFF.

V and J are TRBV29-1 and TRBJ2-5, with D possibly matching TRBD1 (5 bases). This CDR3 contains 12 residues. Germline lookup yields CDR1 SQVTM and CDR2 ANQGSEA. Trimming shortened V by 4 bases and J by 2 bases, and 8 bases separated the two germline ends. In DNA form, the CDR3 reads TGCAGCGTTGGGACAAATCAAGAGACCCAGTACTTC. It translates to CSVGTNQETQYF.

The V call is TRBV28, the J call TRBJ2-5, with 7 bases lining up with TRBD2. V trimming: 3 bases; J trimming: 2 bases; junction bases outside the gene matches: 6. This CDR3 has 15 residues. The germline V gene encodes CDR1 MDHEN and CDR2 SYDVKM. CDR3 in DNA: TGTGCCAGCAGTTTCGGGGCGGGAGAACAAGAGACCCAGTACTTC. This encodes CASSFGAGEQETQYF.

The table lists this clone with a count of one. The rearrangement links TRBV29-1 to TRBJ2-2, with a tentative D call TRBD1 (6 bases). The ends were cut back, 4 bases at V and 5 bases at J, with 11 bases in the middle. CDR3 length: 13 amino acids. Germline V lookup: CDR1 SQVTM, CDR2 ANQGSEA. CDR3 sequence reads: CSVAQGSTGELFF. The CDR3, as DNA: TGCAGCGTTGCCCAGGGGAGTACCGGGGAGCTGTTTTTT.

This chain links TRBV15 with TRBJ2-5, with a weak D call TRBD2 (5 bases). CDR1 and CDR2 from the germline V gene are LNHNV and YYDKDF (reference sequence). Trimming pared 0 bases from V and 5 bases from J, leaving 16 bases between. This CDR3 has 16 amino acids. CDR3 region: CATSRDRGAGVETQYF. Here the CDR3 DNA reads TGTGCCACCAGCAGAGATCGAGGCGCCGGGGTGGAGACCCAGTACTTC.

This chain connects TRBV25-1 to TRBJ2-3; tentative D call: TRBD1 (5 bases). This CDR3 is 13 amino acids long. Germline lookup yields CDR1 MGHDK and CDR2 SYGVNS. Deletions cut 1 base from V and 6 bases from J, with 8 bases between. The CDR3 spells CASSEWTIDTQYF. For the CDR3, the DNA is TGTGCCAGCAGTGAATGGACAATCGATACGCAGTATTTT.

V usage is TRBV2 and J usage is TRBJ2-2; D is unclear. Germline values: CDR1 SNHLY, CDR2 FYNNEI. V lost 5 bases to trimming and J lost 6 bases, with 10 bases between them. The CDR3 runs 13 residues. The CDR3 region is CASSRNLAGELFF. The CDR3 coding sequence is TGTGCCAGCAGTCGAAATTTGGCCGGGGAGCTGTTTTTT. Looking up the rest from reference TRBV2 and TRBJ2-2 gives the full variable domain: EPEVTQTPSHQVTQMGQEVILRCVPISNHLYFYWYRQILGQKVEFLVSFYNNEISEKSEIFDDQFSVERPDGSNFTLKIRSTKLEDSAMYFCASSRNLAGELFFGEGSRLTVL.

This CDR3 reads CASSAEGARFGYTF. The CDR3 nucleotides are TGTGCCAGCAGTGCAGAGGGGGCCCGCTTTGGCTACACCTTC. This rearrangement joins TRBV25-1 to TRBJ1-2; 7 bases align to TRBD1. The CDR3 has 14 amino acids. Germline V lookup: CDR1 MGHDK, CDR2 SYGVNS. J lost 7 bases, V lost 4 bases, and 9 bases had no gene match.

This clone showed up just once. The chain uses TRBV6-5 and TRBJ2-3; possible D gene TRBD2, 5 bases. Trimming pared 2 bases from V and 8 bases from J, leaving 14 bases between. The CDR3 sequence is 14 residues long. The germline V gene has CDR1 MNHEY and CDR2 SVGAGI. The CDR3 spells CASSYVVGGVTQYF. CDR3 bases: TGTGCCAGCAGTTACGTGGTAGGAGGTGTTACGCAGTATTTT.

In this sample, this clone turned up a few times. The V and J genes are TRBV29-1 and TRBJ2-7; 11 bases map to TRBD2. There are 13 residues in the CDR3. Germline V gene sequence: CDR1 SQVTM, CDR2 ANQGSEA. The V and J ends lost 4 bases and 5 bases, in that order; junction bases with no gene match: 4. As DNA, the CDR3 is TGCAGCGTTGTACTAGCGGGAGCAAACGAGCAGTACTTC. Protein: CSVVLAGANEQYF.

This clone came up a few times. Other DNA sequences in this specimen translate into the identical CDR3. The chain uses TRBV30 and TRBJ2-5; D unresolved. Per the germline V gene, CDR1 is GTSNPN and CDR2 is SVGIG (reference sequence). V lost 5 bases and J 5 bases, leaving 9 bases between the germline ends. The CDR3 spans 11 residues. CDR3 coding DNA: TGTGCCTGGTCCGCCGGGGAGACCCAGTACTTC. It specifies CAWSAGETQYF.

Only a few counts were recorded for this clone. In the same sample, other DNA sequences code for this CDR3. The genes are TRBV11-2 and TRBJ2-7; no firm D call. There are 11 residues in the CDR3. Germline V gene sequence: CDR1 SGHAT, CDR2 FQNNGV. V dropped 5 bases and J dropped 2 bases, with 4 bases sitting between them. CDR3 amino acids: CASSRTYEQYF. CDR3 nucleotides: TGTGCCAGCAGCCGTACCTACGAGCAGTACTTC.

This clone was detected a few times. The chain joins TRBV29-1 to TRBJ2-1; maybe TRBD2 (6 bases). Germline V gene lookup returns CDR1 SQVTM and CDR2 ANQGSEA. The CDR3 extends over 14 amino acids. V was trimmed by 6 bases and J by 6 bases, leaving 18 bases between them. CDR3 sequence (DNA): TGCAGCGTCGACGGGGGTGAGGTTGTCAATGAGCAGTTCTTC. Protein sequence: CSVDGGEVVNEQFF.

The CDR3 bases are TGTGCCAGCAGTTTAGGGGGGAGTAGGTACGAGCAGTACTTC. This translates into CASSLGGSRYEQYF. V usage is TRBV6-6 and J usage is TRBJ2-7; the D call may be TRBD1 or TRBD2 (6 bases each). The CDR3 has 14 residues. Trimming left V 4 bases short and J 4 bases short, with 14 bases between. Germline V gene data show CDR1 as MNHNY and CDR2 as SVGAGI (reference sequence).